Sequencing of this T cell receptor beta chain was carried out in a study of vaccination effects on CD4 cells after COVID-19. Worth noting for this clone: No antigen is known for it.

TCRdb keeps only in-frame clones here, not all; method: immunoSEQ multiplex PCR. The sample consists of tens of thousands of clones, 76% of them appearing once. The ViraFEST assay expanded antigen-specific CD4+ T cells with viral peptide pools before sequencing. CD4+ T cell isolation took place after nine to eleven days of culture. Each participant was given two doses of one vaccine (BNT162b2 or mRNA-1273). Germline V CDR1 and CDR2: SGHRS, YFSETQ. Trimming removed 4 bases from V and 5 bases from J, with 10 bases in between. The length of the CDR3 is 12 residues. This receptor was taken from a human donor who received a COVID-19 vaccine. Sequenced material: CD4+ T cells from PBMCs cultured with HCoV-229E spike peptides, taken after COVID-19 vaccination. This chain links TRBV5-1 with TRBJ2-7, with D possibly matching TRBD1 (6 bases). The CDR3 region has the DNA TGCGCCAGCAGCGCAGGGGTAAACGAGCAGTACTTC. Its translation: CASSAGVNEQYF. Looking up the rest from reference TRBV5-1 and TRBJ2-7 gives the full variable domain: KAGVTQTPRYLIKTRGQQVTLSCSPISGHRSVSWYQQTPGQGLQFLFEYFSETQRNKGNFPGRFSGRQFSNSRSEMNVSTLELGDSALYLCASSAGVNEQYFGPGTRLTVT.